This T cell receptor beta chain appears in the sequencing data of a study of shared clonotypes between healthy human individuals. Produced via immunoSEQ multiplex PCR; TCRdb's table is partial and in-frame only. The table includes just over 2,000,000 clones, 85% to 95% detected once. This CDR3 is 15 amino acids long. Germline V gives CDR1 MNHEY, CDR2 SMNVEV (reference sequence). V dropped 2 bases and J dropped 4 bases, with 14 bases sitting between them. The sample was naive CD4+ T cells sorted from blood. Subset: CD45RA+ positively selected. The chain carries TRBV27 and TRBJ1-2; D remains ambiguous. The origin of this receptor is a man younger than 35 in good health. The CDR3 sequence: CASSLTNSPLYGYTF. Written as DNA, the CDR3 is TGTGCCAGCAGTTTAACTAACAGTCCGCTCTATGGCTACACCTTC.